This T cell receptor beta chain originates from a study of shared T cell receptors in the human thymus. The CDR3 covers 15 residues. Deletions cut 5 bases from V and 5 bases from J, with 16 bases between. Germline V gene sequence: CDR1 MNHEY, CDR2 SVGAGI. The table came from immunoSEQ multiplex PCR; TCRdb's copy has only in-frame clones and leaves some out. This sample has some 760,000 clones; roughly 85% occur once, and the top ten carry 0.0095% to 0.013%. These data were likewise used in another study, on human thymus T cells. That source notes: Resected material from corrective heart surgery provided the thymus tissue analysed. V and J gene usage appeared biased in thymic and blood repertoires. Highly overlapping thymic repertoires among unrelated individuals were reported in related research.

The sequenced sample was thymocytes. The chain uses TRBV6-5 and TRBJ1-5; the D gene is possibly TRBD1 (6 bases). This receptor was identified in a girl under three years old with a congenital heart defect. Written as DNA, the CDR3 is TGTGCCAGCAGTAGCCTGAGGGACACCGATCAGCCCCAGCATTTT. Amino acid sequence: CASSSLRDTDQPQHF.